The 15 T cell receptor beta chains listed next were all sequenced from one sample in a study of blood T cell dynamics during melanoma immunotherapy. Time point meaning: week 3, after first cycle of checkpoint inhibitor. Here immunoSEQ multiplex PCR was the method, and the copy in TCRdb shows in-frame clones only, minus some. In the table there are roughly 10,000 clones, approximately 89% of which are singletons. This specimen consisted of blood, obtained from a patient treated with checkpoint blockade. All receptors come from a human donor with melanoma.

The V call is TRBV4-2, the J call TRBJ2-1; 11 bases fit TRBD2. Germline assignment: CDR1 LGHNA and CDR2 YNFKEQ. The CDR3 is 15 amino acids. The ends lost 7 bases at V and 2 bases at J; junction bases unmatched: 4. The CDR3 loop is CASTKGLAAYNEQFF. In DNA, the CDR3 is TGTGCCAGCACCAAGGGACTAGCGGCCTACAATGAGCAGTTCTTC.

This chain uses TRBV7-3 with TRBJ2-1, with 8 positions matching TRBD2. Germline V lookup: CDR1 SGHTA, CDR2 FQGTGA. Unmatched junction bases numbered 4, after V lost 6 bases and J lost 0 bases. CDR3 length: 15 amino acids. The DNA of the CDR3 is TGTGCCAGCAGTGTAGCGGGATTCTCCTACAATGAGCAGTTCTTC. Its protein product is CASSVAGFSYNEQFF.

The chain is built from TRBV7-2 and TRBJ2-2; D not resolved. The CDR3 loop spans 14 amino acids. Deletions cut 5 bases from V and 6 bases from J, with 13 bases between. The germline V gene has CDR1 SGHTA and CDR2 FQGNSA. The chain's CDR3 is CASSIRTRAGELFF. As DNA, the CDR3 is TGTGCCAGCAGCATCCGGACCCGGGCCGGGGAGCTGTTTTTT. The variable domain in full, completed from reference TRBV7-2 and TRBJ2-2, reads GAGVSQSPSNKVTEKGKDVELRCDPISGHTALYWYRQSLGQGLEFLIYFQGNSAPDKSGLPSDRFSAERTGGSVSTLTIQRTQQEDSAVYLCASSIRTRAGELFFGEGSRLTVL.

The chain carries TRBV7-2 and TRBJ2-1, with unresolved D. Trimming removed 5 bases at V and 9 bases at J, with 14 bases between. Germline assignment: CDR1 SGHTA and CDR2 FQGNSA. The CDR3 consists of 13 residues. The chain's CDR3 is CASSPRLYGEQFF. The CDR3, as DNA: TGTGCCAGCAGCCCCCGACTGTACGGTGAGCAGTTCTTC.

The CDR3 loop is CASSYSQRGSYNEQFF. Written as DNA, the CDR3 is TGTGCCAGCAGTTACTCTCAACGCGGATCCTACAATGAGCAGTTCTTC. The V call is TRBV6-5, the J call TRBJ2-1; D is ambiguous. V lost 0 bases and J 1 base, leaving 10 bases between the germline ends. This CDR3 contains 16 residues. CDR1 is MNHEY, CDR2 SVGAGI, per germline.

This CDR3 reads CSAGGDYEQYF. The CDR3 DNA is TGCAGCGCCGGGGGGGATTACGAGCAGTACTTC. The chain uses TRBV29-1 and TRBJ2-7; TRBD2 matches at 8 bases. This CDR3 spans 11 amino acids. Unmatched junction bases numbered 3, after V lost 7 bases and J lost 4 bases. Germline CDR1 SQVTM, CDR2 ANQGSEA.

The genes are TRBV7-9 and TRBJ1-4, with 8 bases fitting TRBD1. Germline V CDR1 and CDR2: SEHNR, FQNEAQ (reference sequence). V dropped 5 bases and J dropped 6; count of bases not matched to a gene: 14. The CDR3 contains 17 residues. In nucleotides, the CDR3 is TGTGCCAGCAGCACTCGGACAGGGCGGGACCTTTATGAAAAACTGTTTTTT. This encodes CASSTRTGRDLYEKLFF.

Here the CDR3 DNA reads TGTGCCAGCTCACGGGCCCTCTCCTACGAGCAGTACTTC. Translation: CASSRALSYEQYF. The chain carries TRBV18 and TRBJ2-7; no definite D call. The CDR3 spans 13 residues. Germline assignment: CDR1 KGHSH and CDR2 LQKENI. The V and J ends lost 4 bases and 0 bases respectively, with 7 bases between them.

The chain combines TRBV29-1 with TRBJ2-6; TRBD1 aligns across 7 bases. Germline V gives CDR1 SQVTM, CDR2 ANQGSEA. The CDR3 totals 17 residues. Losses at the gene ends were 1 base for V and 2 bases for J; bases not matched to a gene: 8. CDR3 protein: CSVEAQRGLAGANVLTF. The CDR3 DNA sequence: TGCAGCGTTGAAGCCCAAAGGGGGCTAGCTGGGGCCAACGTCCTGACTTTC.

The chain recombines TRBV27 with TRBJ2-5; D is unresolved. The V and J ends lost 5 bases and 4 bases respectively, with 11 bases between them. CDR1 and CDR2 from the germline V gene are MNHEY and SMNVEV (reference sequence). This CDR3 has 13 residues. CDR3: CASSPSGRETQYF. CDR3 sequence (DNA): TGTGCCAGCAGTCCTTCCGGACGAGAGACCCAGTACTTC.

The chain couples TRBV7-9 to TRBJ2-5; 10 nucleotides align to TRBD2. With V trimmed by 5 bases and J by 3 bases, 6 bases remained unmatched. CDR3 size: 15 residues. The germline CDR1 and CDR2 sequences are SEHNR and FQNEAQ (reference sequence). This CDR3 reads CASSRLAGNEETQYF. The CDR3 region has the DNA TGTGCCAGCAGCCGACTAGCGGGTAACGAAGAGACCCAGTACTTC.

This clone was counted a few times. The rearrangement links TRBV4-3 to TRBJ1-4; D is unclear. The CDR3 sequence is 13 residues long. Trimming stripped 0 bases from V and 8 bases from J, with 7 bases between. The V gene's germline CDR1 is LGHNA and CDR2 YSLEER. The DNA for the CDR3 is TGCGCCAGCAGCCAAGACCGCGGAGAAAAACTGTTTTTT. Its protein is CASSQDRGEKLFF.

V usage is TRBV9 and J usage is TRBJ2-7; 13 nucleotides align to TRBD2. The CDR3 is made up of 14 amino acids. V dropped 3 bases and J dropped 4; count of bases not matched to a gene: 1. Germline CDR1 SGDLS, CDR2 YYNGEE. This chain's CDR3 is CASSEGLAGYEQYF. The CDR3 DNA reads TGTGCCAGCAGCGAGGGACTAGCGGGATACGAGCAGTACTTC.

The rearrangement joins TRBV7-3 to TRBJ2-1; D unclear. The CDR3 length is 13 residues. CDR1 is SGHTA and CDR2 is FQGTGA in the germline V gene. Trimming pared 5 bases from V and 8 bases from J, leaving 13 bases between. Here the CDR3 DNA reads TGTGCCAGCAGCACGACGCCGAGTCATGAGCAGTTCTTC. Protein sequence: CASSTTPSHEQFF.

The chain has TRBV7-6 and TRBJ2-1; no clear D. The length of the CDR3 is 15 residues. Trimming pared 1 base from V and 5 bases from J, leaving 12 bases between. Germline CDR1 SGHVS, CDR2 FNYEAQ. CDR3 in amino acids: CASSLDPPGHNEQFF. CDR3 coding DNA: TGTGCCAGCAGCTTAGATCCCCCCGGCCACAATGAGCAGTTCTTC.